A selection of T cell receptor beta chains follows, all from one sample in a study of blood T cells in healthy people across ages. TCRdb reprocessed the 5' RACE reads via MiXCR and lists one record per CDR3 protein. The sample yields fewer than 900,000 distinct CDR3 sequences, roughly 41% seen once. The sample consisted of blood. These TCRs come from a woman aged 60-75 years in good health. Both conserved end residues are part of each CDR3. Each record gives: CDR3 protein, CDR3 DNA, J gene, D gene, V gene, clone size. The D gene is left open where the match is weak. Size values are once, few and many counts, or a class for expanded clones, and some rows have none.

CDR3aa: CASSPDSHNEQYF
CDR3nt: TGTGCCAGCAGCCCGGACAGCCACAATGAGCAGTACTTC
j_gene: TRBJ2-7
d_gene: NA
v_gene: TRBV7-9
abundance: NA

CDR3aa: CASRGGDGYTF
CDR3nt: TGTGCCAGCAGAGGGGGAGATGGCTACACCTTC
j_gene: TRBJ1-2
d_gene: NA
v_gene: TRBV13
abundance: NA

CDR3aa: CASSPRIKTAGGPNNEQFF
CDR3nt: TGTGCCAGCAGCCCCAGGATCAAAACAGCGGGAGGGCCTAACAATGAGCAGTTCTTC
j_gene: TRBJ2-1
d_gene: TRBD2
v_gene: TRBV7-2
abundance: few

CDR3aa: CARSNRDRGLDTQYF
CDR3nt: TGTGCCAGAAGTAACCGGGACAGGGGGTTGGATACGCAGTATTTT
j_gene: TRBJ2-3
d_gene: TRBD1
v_gene: TRBV5-5
abundance: NA

CDR3aa: CASSLGGLGSSYEQYF
CDR3nt: TGTGCCAGCAGCTTAGGGGGACTAGGGAGCTCCTACGAGCAGTACTTC
j_gene: TRBJ2-7
d_gene: TRBD2
v_gene: TRBV7-8
abundance: few

CDR3aa: CSDTGAGTDTQYF
CDR3nt: TGCAGCGATACGGGGGCCGGCACAGATACGCAGTATTTT
j_gene: TRBJ2-3
d_gene: NA
v_gene: TRBV20-1
abundance: NA

CDR3aa: CASSLHSDLTYEQYF
CDR3nt: TGTGCCAGCAGCCTTCACTCCGACTTAACCTACGAGCAGTACTTC
j_gene: TRBJ2-7
d_gene: NA
v_gene: TRBV3-1
abundance: NA

CDR3aa: CASSFDPQPDTQYF
CDR3nt: TGTGCCAGCAGCTTTGACCCCCAGCCAGATACGCAGTATTTT
j_gene: TRBJ2-3
d_gene: NA
v_gene: TRBV13
abundance: few

CDR3aa: CASSVVGFQETQYF
CDR3nt: TGTGCCAGCAGCGTAGTGGGGTTTCAAGAGACCCAGTACTTC
j_gene: TRBJ2-5
d_gene: NA
v_gene: TRBV7-3
abundance: NA

CDR3aa: CASSTGAILANYGYTF
CDR3nt: TGTGCCAGCAGTACTGGGGCCATACTCGCTAACTATGGCTACACCTTC
j_gene: TRBJ1-2
d_gene: NA
v_gene: TRBV6-5
abundance: NA

CDR3aa: CASGPEGFGYGYTF
CDR3nt: TGTGCCAGCGGTCCCGAGGGGTTTGGTTATGGCTACACCTTC
j_gene: TRBJ1-2
d_gene: NA
v_gene: TRBV28
abundance: few

CDR3aa: CASRIGGMNEQFF
CDR3nt: TGTGCCAGCAGGATTGGGGGCATGAATGAGCAGTTCTTC
j_gene: TRBJ2-1
d_gene: NA
v_gene: TRBV12-3/TRBV12-4
abundance: NA

CDR3aa: CSVGTSGSGYEQYF
CDR3nt: TGCAGCGTTGGGACTAGCGGGAGTGGATACGAGCAGTACTTC
j_gene: TRBJ2-7
d_gene: TRBD2
v_gene: TRBV29-1
abundance: few

CDR3aa: CASSLGREHNEQFF
CDR3nt: TGTGCCAGCAGTTTGGGCCGGGAGCACAATGAGCAGTTCTTC
j_gene: TRBJ2-1
d_gene: NA
v_gene: TRBV12-3/TRBV12-4
abundance: few

CDR3aa: CASSETGDTNYGYTF
CDR3nt: TGTGCCAGCAGTGAAACGGGAGATACTAACTATGGCTACACCTTC
j_gene: TRBJ1-2
d_gene: NA
v_gene: TRBV2
abundance: NA

CDR3aa: CASRRQQGITEAFF
CDR3nt: TGTGCCAGCAGACGTCAACAGGGGATTACTGAAGCTTTCTTT
j_gene: TRBJ1-1
d_gene: TRBD1
v_gene: TRBV12-3/TRBV12-4
abundance: NA

CDR3aa: CASSLGGVMGYTF
CDR3nt: TGTGCCAGCAGCTTAGGAGGGGTAATGGGCTACACCTTC
j_gene: TRBJ1-2
d_gene: NA
v_gene: TRBV7-2
abundance: NA

CDR3aa: CASSLPTAAIGNEQFF
CDR3nt: TGTGCCAGCAGTTTACCCACGGCCGCTATAGGCAATGAGCAGTTCTTC
j_gene: TRBJ2-1
d_gene: NA
v_gene: TRBV28
abundance: NA

CDR3aa: CASRDRANPLAKNIQYF
CDR3nt: TGTGCCAGCAGGGACAGGGCGAATCCTTTAGCCAAAAACATTCAGTACTTC
j_gene: TRBJ2-4
d_gene: TRBD1
v_gene: TRBV6-6
abundance: few

CDR3aa: CASSFSGTPPSGYF
CDR3nt: TGTGCCAGCAGTTTTTCCGGGACCCCCCCGTCCGGGTACTTC
j_gene: TRBJ2-7
d_gene: NA
v_gene: TRBV28
abundance: few

CDR3aa: CASGGTGGAQPQHF
CDR3nt: TGTGCCAGCGGTGGGACAGGGGGCGCTCAGCCCCAGCATTTT
j_gene: TRBJ1-5
d_gene: TRBD1
v_gene: TRBV3-1
abundance: few

CDR3aa: CSASPLPLAKNIQYF
CDR3nt: TGCAGTGCTAGTCCTCTCCCTTTAGCCAAAAACATTCAGTACTTC
j_gene: TRBJ2-4
d_gene: NA
v_gene: TRBV20-1
abundance: few

CDR3aa: CASSYGQSVKETQYF
CDR3nt: TGTGCCAGCAGTTACGGACAGTCGGTCAAGGAGACCCAGTACTTC
j_gene: TRBJ2-5
d_gene: NA
v_gene: TRBV6-6
abundance: NA

CDR3aa: CASSTQAGLAGGNEQFF
CDR3nt: TGTGCCAGCAGCACCCAGGCGGGGCTAGCGGGAGGAAATGAGCAGTTCTTC
j_gene: TRBJ2-1
d_gene: TRBD2
v_gene: TRBV7-3
abundance: NA

CDR3aa: CAISESGQGGLGTQYF
CDR3nt: TGTGCCATCAGTGAGTCAGGGCAGGGCGGACTAGGTACGCAGTATTTT
j_gene: TRBJ2-3
d_gene: TRBD2
v_gene: TRBV10-3
abundance: NA

CDR3aa: CASEGSRGLTYNEQFF
CDR3nt: TGTGCCAGCGAGGGAAGCAGGGGGTTAACCTACAATGAGCAGTTCTTC
j_gene: TRBJ2-1
d_gene: TRBD1
v_gene: TRBV27
abundance: NA

CDR3aa: CASSPPDTQYF
CDR3nt: TGTGCCAGCAGCCCCCCGGATACGCAGTATTTT
j_gene: TRBJ2-3
d_gene: NA
v_gene: TRBV7-2
abundance: many

CDR3aa: CSAEEWDSYGYTF
CDR3nt: TGCAGCGCTGAGGAGTGGGACAGCTATGGCTACACCTTC
j_gene: TRBJ1-2
d_gene: TRBD1
v_gene: TRBV29-1
abundance: NA